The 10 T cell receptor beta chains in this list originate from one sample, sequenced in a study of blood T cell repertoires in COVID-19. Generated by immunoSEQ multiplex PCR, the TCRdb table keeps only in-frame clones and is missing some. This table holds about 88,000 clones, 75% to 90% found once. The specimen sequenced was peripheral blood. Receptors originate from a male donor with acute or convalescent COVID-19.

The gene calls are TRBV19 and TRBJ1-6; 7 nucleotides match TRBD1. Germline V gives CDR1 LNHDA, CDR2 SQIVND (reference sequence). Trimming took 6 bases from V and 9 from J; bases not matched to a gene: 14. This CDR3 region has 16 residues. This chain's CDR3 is CASRRTPRDSSSPLHF. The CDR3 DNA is TGTGCCAGTAGGCGGACCCCCCGGGACAGCAGTTCACCCCTCCACTTT.

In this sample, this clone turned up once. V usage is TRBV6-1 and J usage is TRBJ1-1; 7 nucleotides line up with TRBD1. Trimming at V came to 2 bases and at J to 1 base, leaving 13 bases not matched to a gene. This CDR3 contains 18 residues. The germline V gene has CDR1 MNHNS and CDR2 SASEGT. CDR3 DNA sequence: TGTGCCAGCAGTGAAATTGCCTTGGGGACAGCCAGGAACACTGAAGCTTTCTTT. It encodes CASSEIALGTARNTEAFF.

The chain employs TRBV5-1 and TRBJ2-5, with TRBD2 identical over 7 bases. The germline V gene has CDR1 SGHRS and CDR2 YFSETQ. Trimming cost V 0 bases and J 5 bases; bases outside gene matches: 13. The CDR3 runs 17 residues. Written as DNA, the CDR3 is TGCGCCAGCAGCTTGGGATCCAGCGGGGCCGGGATGGAGACCCAGTACTTC. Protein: CASSLGSSGAGMETQYF.

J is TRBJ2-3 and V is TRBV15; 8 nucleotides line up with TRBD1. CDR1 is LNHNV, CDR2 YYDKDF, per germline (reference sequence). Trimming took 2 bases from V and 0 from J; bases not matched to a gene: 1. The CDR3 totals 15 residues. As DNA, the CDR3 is TGTGCCACCAGCAGACAGGGGGCGAGCACAGATACGCAGTATTTT. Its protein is CATSRQGASTDTQYF.

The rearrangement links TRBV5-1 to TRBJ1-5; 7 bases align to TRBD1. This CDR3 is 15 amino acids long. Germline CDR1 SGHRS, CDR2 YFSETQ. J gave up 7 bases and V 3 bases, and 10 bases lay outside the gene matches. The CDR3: CASSSTGTVGQPQHF. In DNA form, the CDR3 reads TGCGCCAGCAGCTCGACGGGGACAGTGGGCCAGCCCCAGCATTTT.

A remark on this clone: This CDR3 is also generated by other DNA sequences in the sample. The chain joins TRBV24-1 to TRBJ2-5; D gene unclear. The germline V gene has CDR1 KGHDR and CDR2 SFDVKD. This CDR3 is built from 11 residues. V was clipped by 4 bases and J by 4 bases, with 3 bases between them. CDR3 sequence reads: CATSDRETQYF. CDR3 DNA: TGTGCCACCAGTGACCGAGAGACCCAGTACTTC.

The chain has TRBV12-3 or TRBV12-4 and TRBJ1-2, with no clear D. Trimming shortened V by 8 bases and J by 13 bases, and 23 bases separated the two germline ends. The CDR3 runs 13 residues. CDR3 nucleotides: TGTGCCAGCTCTCCCGCGGGCCCCTTATCGGGCACCTTC. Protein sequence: CASSPAGPLSGTF.

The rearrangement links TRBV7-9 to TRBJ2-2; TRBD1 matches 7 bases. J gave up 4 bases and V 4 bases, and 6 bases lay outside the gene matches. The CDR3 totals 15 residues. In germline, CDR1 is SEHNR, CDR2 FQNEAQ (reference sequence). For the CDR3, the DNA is TGTGCCAGCAGCTCCGGCACAGGGGTCACCGGGGAGCTGTTTTTT. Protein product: CASSSGTGVTGELFF.

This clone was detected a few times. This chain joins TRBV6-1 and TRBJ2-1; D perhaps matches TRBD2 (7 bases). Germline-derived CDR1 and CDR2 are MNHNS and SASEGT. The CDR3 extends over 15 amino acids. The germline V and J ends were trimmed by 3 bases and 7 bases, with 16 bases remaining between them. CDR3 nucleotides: TGTGCCAGCAGTGATCGACTAGGGGGGGTGAATGAGCAGTTCTTC. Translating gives CASSDRLGGVNEQFF.

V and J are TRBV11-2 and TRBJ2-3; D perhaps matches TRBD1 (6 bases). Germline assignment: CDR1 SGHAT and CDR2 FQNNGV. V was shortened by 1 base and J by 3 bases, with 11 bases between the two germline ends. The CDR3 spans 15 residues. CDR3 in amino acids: CASSLGGTHTDTQYF. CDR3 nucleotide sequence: TGTGCCAGCAGCTTAGGGGGGACACATACAGATACGCAGTATTTT.